The sequence of this T cell receptor beta chain was determined in a study of T cell clonotyping in hematopoietic cell transplantation. The study, taken as a whole, reports: Higher Inverse Simpson Index values in graft donor and pretransplant recipient predicted broader posttransplant TCR diversity.

The assay was immunoSEQ multiplex PCR, and TCRdb's table has in-frame clones only and misses some. The sample gives about 12,000 clones, about 80% of which show up once; less than 7% is in the top ten. Notes on this clone: Antigen: not known.

Germline lookup yields CDR1 MNHEY and CDR2 SVGAGI. The CDR3 is made up of 15 amino acids. The germline V and J ends were trimmed by 10 bases and 4 bases, with 20 bases remaining between them. This clonotype was obtained from a female patient in her thirties or forties who had an allogeneic stem cell transplant from a related donor, so T cells may come from the graft donor. Some clones in this sample may be carry-over from other donors' samples. J is TRBJ1-3 and V is TRBV6-5; tentatively, D is TRBD1 (5 bases). The sample here was PBMCs, taken 100 days after allogeneic stem cell transplant. The chain's CDR3 is CATLQTAGAGNTIYF. The CDR3 DNA follows: TGTGCCACCTTGCAGACAGCCGGAGCCGGAAACACCATATATTTT.